A single sample is the source of the 7 T cell receptor beta chains below, sequenced in a study of blood T cells in healthy people across ages. Sample-barcoded 5' priming and a J-beta primer mix drove a second PCR of about 7 to 12 cycles. TCRdb passed the 5' RACE reads through MiXCR, listing each CDR3 protein once. The table lists approximately 800,000 distinct CDR3 sequences, 20% to 25% of them singletons, with approximately 3.7% in the top ten. The sample was also linked to a second study, of T cells of mothers and their children.

Sequenced sample: blood. Receptor source: a boy younger than 18 in good health.

This clonotype has just a few counts. The rearrangement joins TRBV7-9 to TRBJ2-5, with TRBD1 as a possible D gene (6 bases). Trimming cost V 5 bases and J 5 bases, with 15 bases left between them. The length of the CDR3 is 14 residues. The germline V gene has CDR1 SEHNR and CDR2 FQNEAQ (reference sequence). CDR3 sequence (DNA): TGTGCCAGCAGCCCGCAGTACAGGGTTGAGACCCAGTACTTC. As protein: CASSPQYRVETQYF.

The chain uses TRBV13 and TRBJ1-6; TRBD1 matches at 9 bases. The germline V gene has CDR1 PRHDT and CDR2 FYEKMQ (reference sequence). This CDR3 region has 13 residues. The ends lost 5 bases at V and 12 bases at J; junction bases unmatched: 5. The CDR3 reads CASSITGGGPLHF. In nucleotides, the CDR3 is TGTGCCAGCAGCATCACAGGGGGCGGACCCCTCCACTTT.

This clonotype was recorded a few times. The chain employs TRBV20-1 and TRBJ2-5, with no clear D. The J call may be incorrect, as the DNA end agrees better with TRBJ2-7. The CDR3 sequence is 13 residues long. In germline, CDR1 is DFQATT, CDR2 SNEGSKA (reference sequence). The CDR3 DNA is TGCAGTGCTAGAGGGGCTATTACCTACGAGCAGTACTTC. Translation: CSARGAITYEQYF.

CDR3 sequence reads: CASSLAVSGTSTDTQYF. The CDR3 nucleotides read TGTGCCAGCAGCTTAGCGGTGTCGGGGACTAGCACAGATACGCAGTATTTT. The chain links TRBV7-9 to TRBJ2-3, with D maybe TRBD2 (6 bases). The CDR3 length is 17 residues. V was clipped by 0 bases and J by 0 bases, with 13 bases between them. In germline, CDR1 is SEHNR, CDR2 FQNEAQ (reference sequence). The full variable domain, with the rest looked up from reference TRBV7-9 and TRBJ2-3, is DTGVSQNPRHKITKRGQNVTFRCDPISEHNRLYWYRQTLGQGPEFLTYFQNEAQLEKSRLLSDRFSAERPKGSFSTLEIQRTEQGDSAMYLCASSLAVSGTSTDTQYFGPGTRLTVL.

V usage is TRBV6-5 and J usage is TRBJ1-2, with a weak D call TRBD1 (6 bases). CDR1 and CDR2 from the germline V gene are MNHEY and SVGAGI. With 2 bases removed from V and 1 base from J, the gap between germline ends came to 11 bases. CDR3 length equals 15 residues. The CDR3 nucleotides read TGTGCCAGCAGTTACCAAACAGGGTATAACTATGGCTACACCTTC. Translated, it gives CASSYQTGYNYGYTF.

This clonotype was detected only a few times. This sequence joins TRBV11-2 and TRBJ1-2, with TRBD1 matching over 7 bases. V shed 2 bases and J 8 bases; nucleotides not matched to a gene: 5. CDR1 and CDR2 from the germline V gene are SGHAT and FQNNGV. The CDR3 runs 13 residues. CDR3 loop: CASSLTGALGYTF. CDR3 nucleotide sequence: TGTGCCAGCAGCTTAACAGGGGCCTTGGGCTACACCTTC. Filled out from reference TRBV11-2 and TRBJ1-2, the complete variable domain reads EAGVAQSPRYKIIEKRQSVAFWCNPISGHATLYWYQQILGQGPKLLIQFQNNGVVDDSQLPKDRFSAERLKGVDSTLKIQPAKLEDSAVYLCASSLTGALGYTFGSGTRLTVV.

The V and J genes are TRBV25-1 and TRBJ2-2; 7 positions agree with TRBD1. CDR1 and CDR2 from the germline V gene are MGHDK and SYGVNS. Losses at the gene ends were 1 base for V and 2 bases for J; bases not matched to a gene: 10. The CDR3 runs 18 residues. The DNA for the CDR3 is TGTGCCAGCAGTGAATTAAACAGGGGTATAGGTAACACCGGGGAGCTGTTTTTT. It yields the protein CASSELNRGIGNTGELFF.